The entry below gives a single T cell receptor (beta chain) sequence along with its context. Its matching antigen is unknown. Some clones are missing from TCRdb's copy, which holds only in-frame ones; the method was immunoSEQ multiplex PCR. The sample contains about 31,000 clones, approximately 94% of which appear only once. This sample is part of a study of T cells in localized non-small cell lung cancer. Study-level findings and limits: As only one tumor region underwent sequencing, heterogeneity remains possible. A denser population of T cells in blood accompanied longer overall survival. Appearing in adjacent lung were a median roughly 60 of the top 100 tumor clones. Uninvolved adjacent lung had more T cell clonality than any other tissue, topping tumor.

The specimen comprised peripheral blood, sampled before any cancer treatment. The clonotype originates from a woman between 35 and 70 years old with stage I lung adenocarcinoma.

The CDR3 DNA sequence: TGCGCCAGCAGCCCGGACGGGGGACAGGTAAACACTGAAGCTTTCTTT. Its translation is CASSPDGGQVNTEAFF. The chain uses TRBV5-1 and TRBJ1-1, with 8 bases identical to TRBD1. Germline-derived CDR1 and CDR2 are SGHRS and YFSETQ. Unmatched junction bases numbered 10, after V lost 4 bases and J lost 2 bases. CDR3 size: 16 residues.